This T cell receptor (beta chain) was identified during a study of cytomegalovirus exposure and HLA in healthy donors. General observations from the study: In a later analysis, donors in an Asian-associated ancestry cluster reportedly had fewer N-insertions in productive TCRs than the cohort mean.

Researchers ran the PCR with 60 Vbeta and 13 Jbeta primers. The protocol was immunoSEQ multiplex PCR, while the TCRdb copy is restricted to in-frame clones and leaves out a portion. This sample has approximately 190,000 clones, with around 81% found just once. As for this clone: The antigen remains undetermined.

CDR3 size: 15 residues. With 4 bases clipped from V and 0 bases from J, the junction kept 4 bases outside the gene matches. CDR1 is MNHNS, CDR2 SASEGT, per germline. This chain uses TRBV6-1 with TRBJ2-7, with 9 bases matching TRBD1. Sample: PBMCs. This clonotype originated in a woman aged 18-35 years in good health and CMV-seropositive. The CDR3 nucleotides read TGTGCCAGCAGTGTTGGGACAGGGAGCTCCTACGAGCAGTACTTC. Translated: CASSVGTGSSYEQYF.